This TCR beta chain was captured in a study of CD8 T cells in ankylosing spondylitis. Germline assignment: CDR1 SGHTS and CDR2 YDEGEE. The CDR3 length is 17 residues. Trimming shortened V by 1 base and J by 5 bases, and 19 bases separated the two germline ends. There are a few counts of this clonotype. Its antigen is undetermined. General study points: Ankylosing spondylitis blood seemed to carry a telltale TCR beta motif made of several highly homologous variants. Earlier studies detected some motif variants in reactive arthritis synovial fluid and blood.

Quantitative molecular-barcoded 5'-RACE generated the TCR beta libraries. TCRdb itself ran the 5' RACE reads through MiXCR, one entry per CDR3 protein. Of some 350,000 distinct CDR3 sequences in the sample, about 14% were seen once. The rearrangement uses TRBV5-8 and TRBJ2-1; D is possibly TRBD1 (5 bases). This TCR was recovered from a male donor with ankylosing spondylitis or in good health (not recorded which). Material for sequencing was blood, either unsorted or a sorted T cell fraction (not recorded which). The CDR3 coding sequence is TGTGCCAGCAGCTTGAGGGGCCCAACCCCAACCAACAATGAGCAGTTCTTC. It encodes CASSLRGPTPTNNEQFF.